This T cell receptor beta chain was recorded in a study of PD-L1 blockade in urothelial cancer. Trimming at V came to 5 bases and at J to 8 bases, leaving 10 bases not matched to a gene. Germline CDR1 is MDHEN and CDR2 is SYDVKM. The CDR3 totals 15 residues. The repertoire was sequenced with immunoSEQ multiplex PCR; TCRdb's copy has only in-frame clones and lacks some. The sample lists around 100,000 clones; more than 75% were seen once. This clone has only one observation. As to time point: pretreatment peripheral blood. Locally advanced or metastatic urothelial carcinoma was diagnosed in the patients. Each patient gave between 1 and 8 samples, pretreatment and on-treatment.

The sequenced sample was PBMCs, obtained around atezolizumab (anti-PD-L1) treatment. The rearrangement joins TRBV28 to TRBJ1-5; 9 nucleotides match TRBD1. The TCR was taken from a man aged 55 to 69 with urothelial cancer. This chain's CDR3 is CASSPFGTGNKPQHF. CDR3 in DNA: TGTGCCAGCAGTCCCTTTGGGACAGGGAATAAGCCCCAGCATTTT.